A few counts support the clone carrying this TCR beta chain. Its target is unknown. The CDR3 spans 16 residues. Trimming removed 0 bases from V and 7 bases from J, with 18 bases in between. The germline gives CDR1 MGHRA, CDR2 YSYEKL. A 5'RACE template-switching step, the method used to make TCR cDNA, added a universal primer site and UMIs. Each CDR3 protein is one row after TCRdb ran MiXCR on the 5' RACE reads. The top ten hold roughly a sixth of the sample, which has more than 350,000 distinct CDR3 sequences, approximately 10% seen once. This sample was taken from a study of T cells after yellow fever vaccination. Study details: Fractions containing few cells were prepared with SMART-Seq v4 Ultra Low Input. Study-wide results and caveats: Booster sampling recovered most clones from primary vaccination (96% CD4, approximately 90% CD8). Among all clonotypes, a small share was observed in both CD4 and CD8 compartments.

The V call is TRBV4-1, the J call TRBJ2-5, with D unclear. The sample here was PBMCs, taken on the day of the first yellow fever vaccination. The source is a man aged 18 to 30 who received the YFV17D yellow fever vaccine. The CDR3 loop is CASSQEGSTAWGTQYF. The CDR3, as DNA: TGCGCCAGCAGCCAAGAAGGTAGTACCGCGTGGGGGACCCAGTACTTC.